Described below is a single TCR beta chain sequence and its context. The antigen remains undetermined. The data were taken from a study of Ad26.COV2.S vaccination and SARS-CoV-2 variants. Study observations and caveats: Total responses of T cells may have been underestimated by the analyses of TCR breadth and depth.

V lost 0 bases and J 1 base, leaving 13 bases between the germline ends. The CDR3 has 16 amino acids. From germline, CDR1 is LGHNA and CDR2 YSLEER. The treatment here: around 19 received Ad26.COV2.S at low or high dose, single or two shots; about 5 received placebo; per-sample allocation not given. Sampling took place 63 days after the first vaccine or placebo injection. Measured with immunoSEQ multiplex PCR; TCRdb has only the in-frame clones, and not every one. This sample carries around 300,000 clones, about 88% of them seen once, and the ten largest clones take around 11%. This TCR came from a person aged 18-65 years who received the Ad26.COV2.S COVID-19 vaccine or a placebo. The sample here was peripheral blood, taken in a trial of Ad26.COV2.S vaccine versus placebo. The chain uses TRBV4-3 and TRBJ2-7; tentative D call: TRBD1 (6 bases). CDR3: CASSQDNRERSYEQYF. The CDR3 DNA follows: TGCGCCAGCAGCCAAGATAACAGGGAGCGGTCCTACGAGCAGTACTTC.